A single sample is the source of the 27 T cell receptor beta chains below, sequenced in a study of regulatory T cells in long-lasting Graves disease (dated by TCRdb to the early 2020s). The method behind the library was multiplex PCR. The reads were generated on an Illumina HiSeq 4000. iRepertoire HTBI primers and Arm-PCR amplification of CDR3 regions were used to construct TCR beta libraries. Through fastp at Q25 and MiXCR, TCRdb rebuilt clones from the public reads, retaining in-frame beta chains. Each record represents a unique CDR3 protein, reported with the most common genes and DNA among its rows. Counted in this sample were about 420,000 distinct CDR3 sequences; around 17% of them appeared once. The ten largest clones represent 20% to 25% of the sample. The sample's time point label is to be understood as: newly diagnosed GD, antithyroid drugs for less than 3 months. RNA was extracted from PBMCs in TRIzol for both TCR sequencing and RNA sequencing.

The same data also went into a second study, on T cells in Graves' hyperthyroidism and ophthalmopathy.

Source: peripheral blood mononuclear cells (PBMCs), taken at new diagnosis, from a patient treated with antithyroid drugs. These receptors all come from a woman aged 18-30 years with Graves disease. Donor details come from another sample of the same person, matched by shared clones.

Only one count was recorded for this clonotype. This chain joins TRBV30 and TRBJ2-7; 15 bases agree with TRBD2. The CDR3 is 17 amino acids. Trimming cost V 3 bases and J 0 bases; bases outside gene matches: 6. Per the germline V gene, CDR1 is GTSNPN and CDR2 is SVGIG (reference sequence). CDR3 sequence: CAWSGLAGGPGSYEQYF. CDR3 sequence (DNA): TGTGCCTGGAGCGGACTAGCGGGAGGGCCAGGCTCCTACGAGCAGTACTTC.

At least ten counts were recorded for this clonotype. This sequence joins TRBV27 and TRBJ2-1, with 10 bases lining up with TRBD1. J was trimmed by 5 bases and V by 6 bases; bases with no gene match: 1. Germline V gene sequence: CDR1 MNHEY, CDR2 SMNVEV (reference sequence). This CDR3 has 13 residues. CDR3 DNA sequence: TGTGCCAGCAGGGGACAGGGGAACAATGAGCAGTTCTTC. This sequence encodes CASRGQGNNEQFF.

Comments on this clonotype: A much larger clone differs from this one at a single base, so this may be a read error. The gene calls are TRBV7-8 and TRBJ2-2; TRBD1 matches 8 bases. Looked up from germline, CDR1 is SGHVS and CDR2 is FQNEAQ. The CDR3 extends over 16 amino acids. In nucleotides, the CDR3 is TGTGCCAGCAGGAGTCAGGGGGCAGTCGACACCAGGGAGCTGTTTTTT. It codes for CASRSQGAVDTRELFF.

This clonotype was found many times. This sequence joins TRBV6-2 or TRBV6-3 and TRBJ2-5, with D possibly called TRBD1 or TRBD2 (5 bases each). CDR1 MNHEY and CDR2 SVGEGT come from the germline V gene. V was cut by 6 bases and J by 2 bases, with 22 bases left in between. The CDR3 contains 17 residues. This chain's CDR3 is CASRSFLTTGPQETQYF. In DNA form, the CDR3 reads TGTGCCAGCAGGTCTTTCCTCACCACGGGGCCGCAAGAGACCCAGTACTTC.

This clonotype occurred many times. The chain employs TRBV29-1 and TRBJ2-7; D may be TRBD1 (5 bases). The CDR3 is made up of 13 amino acids. V was clipped by 6 bases and J by 3 bases, with 15 bases between them. Germline CDR1 and CDR2: SQVTM and ANQGSEA. CDR3 region: CSVKKGNGYEQYF. In DNA form, the CDR3 reads TGCAGCGTCAAGAAGGGGAATGGCTACGAGCAGTACTTC.

There are many counts of this clonotype. The V call is TRBV27, the J call TRBJ1-2; 7 bases are a match to TRBD1. The CDR3 contains 14 residues. J lost 3 bases, V lost 5 bases, and 6 bases had no gene match. Germline V lookup: CDR1 MNHEY, CDR2 SMNVEV (reference sequence). The CDR3 here is CASSLRTGYYGYTF. CDR3 DNA: TGTGCCAGCAGTCTTCGGACAGGATACTATGGCTACACCTTC.

Worth noting for this clonotype: The CDR3 end shows no conserved phenylalanine or tryptophan, and so a read error is likely. The chain couples TRBV12-3 or TRBV12-4 to TRBJ2-2; tentative D call: TRBD1 (5 bases). There are 15 residues in the CDR3. Trimming left V 7 bases short and J 1 base short, with 13 bases between. The CDR3 reads CASKIPGKNTGELFI. The CDR3 DNA sequence: TGTGCCAGCAAAATTCCAGGGAAGAACACCGGGGAGCTGTTTATT.

This clonotype was observed at least ten times. V usage is TRBV2 and J usage is TRBJ2-7, with 8 bases lining up with TRBD2. V lost 8 bases to trimming and J lost 1 base; unmatched junction nucleotides: 13. From germline, CDR1 is SNHLY and CDR2 FYNNEI. The CDR3 contains 16 residues. The CDR3 protein is CASGQLGGGASYEQYF. In nucleotides, the CDR3 is TGTGCCAGCGGCCAGCTCGGGGGGGGCGCTTCCTACGAGCAGTACTTC.

This clonotype was seen many times. CDR3 in DNA: TGTGCCAGCAGCCCCGGGACTAGCGGCCAAGAGACCCAGTACTTC. It codes for CASSPGTSGQETQYF. The chain joins TRBV11-2 to TRBJ2-5, with 11 bases fitting TRBD2. In germline, CDR1 is SGHAT, CDR2 FQNNGV. CDR3 length equals 15 residues. V shed 5 bases, J shed 1 base, and the junction held 3 bases outside the gene matches.

V usage is TRBV14 and J usage is TRBJ1-1; weak D call: TRBD1 (6 bases). Germline V CDR1 and CDR2: SGHDN, FVKESK. V was clipped by 7 bases and J by 5 bases, with 11 bases between them. This CDR3 has 12 residues. CDR3 loop: CASKGGRTEAFF. DNA of the CDR3: TGTGCCAGCAAGGGGGGGCGGACTGAAGCTTTCTTT.

This clonotype was seen a handful of times. A read error is possible here, since a much larger clone lies one base away. The chain recombines TRBV28 with TRBJ2-1; 7 bases agree with TRBD1. The germline CDR1 and CDR2 sequences are MDHEN and SYDVKM. This CDR3 has 14 amino acids. CDR3 DNA: TGTGCCAGCAAAAGGGACAGAACCTACAATGAGCAGCTCTTC. It specifies CASKRDRTYNEQLF.

The sample holds a few counts of this clonotype. The CDR3 region is CASRAGTGGSGNTIYF. The CDR3, as DNA: TGTGCCAGCAGAGCCGGGACAGGGGGATCCGGAAACACCATATATTTT. V gene TRBV6-2 or TRBV6-3 combines with J gene TRBJ1-3; 11 bases align to TRBD1. V shed 6 bases and J 4 bases; nucleotides not matched to a gene: 8. The germline V gene has CDR1 MNHEY and CDR2 SVGEGT. The CDR3 spans 16 residues.

This clonotype was counted only a few times. DNA for the CDR3: TGCGCCAGCAGCTACGTCAGGGGTAAGAACACTGAAGCTTTCTTT. Its protein product is CASSYVRGKNTEAFF. This chain connects TRBV5-1 to TRBJ1-1; TRBD1 is a possible D gene (6 bases). CDR1 SGHRS and CDR2 YFSETQ come from the germline V gene. V lost 3 bases, J lost 1 base, and 13 bases lay in between. The CDR3 consists of 15 residues.

There are many counts of this clonotype. The V call is TRBV3-1, the J call TRBJ1-1, with D unresolved. Germline CDR1 and CDR2: LGHDT and YNNKEL (reference sequence). The CDR3 sequence is 14 residues long. V lost 1 base, J lost 0 bases, and 6 bases lay in between. CDR3 protein: CASSQAGMNTEAFF. CDR3 nucleotide sequence: TGTGCCAGCAGCCAAGCGGGAATGAACACTGAAGCTTTCTTT.

This chain uses TRBV6-2 or TRBV6-3 with TRBJ2-2; D remains unclear. This CDR3 region has 15 residues. Germline CDR1 is MNHEY and CDR2 is SVGEGT. V gave up 5 bases and J gave up 1 base, with 11 bases separating them. The CDR3 protein is CASSGEHLNTGELFF. DNA of the CDR3: TGTGCCAGCAGTGGAGAACATCTGAACACCGGGGAGCTGTTTTTT.

This sequence joins TRBV5-1 and TRBJ2-5, with a possible D match to TRBD2 (5 bases). The germline V and J ends were trimmed by 4 bases and 5 bases, with 18 bases remaining between them. This CDR3 is 15 amino acids long. Germline V gene lookup returns CDR1 SGHRS and CDR2 YFSETQ. The CDR3 DNA follows: TGCGCCAGCAGCCATCTCGTTGAGCGCGGGGAGACCCAGTACTTC. Translation gives CASSHLVERGETQYF.

This clonotype was found once. A much larger clone differs by one base, so this may be a read error. The chain links TRBV10-1 to TRBJ2-2; 9 nucleotides align to TRBD1. CDR1 is WNHNN, CDR2 SYGVQD, per germline (reference sequence). This CDR3 spans 15 amino acids. In nucleotides, the CDR3 is TGCGCCAGCAGTGGGGACAGGGAGAACACCGGGGAGCTGTGTTTT. This codes for CASSGDRENTGELCF.

This clonotype was observed many times. The chain joins TRBV6-1 to TRBJ2-3, with TRBD2 matching 10 bases. The germline CDR1 and CDR2 sequences are MNHNS and SASEGT. V was clipped by 6 bases and J by 6 bases; unmatched bases: 3. The CDR3 consists of 13 residues. In DNA, the CDR3 is TGTGCCAGCAGAGGTAGCGGGAGGGATACGCAGTATTTT. It encodes CASRGSGRDTQYF.

This clonotype was counted many times. V and J are TRBV18 and TRBJ2-5, with D possibly matching TRBD2 (5 bases). The CDR3 length is 15 residues. Germline CDR1 KGHSH, CDR2 LQKENI. The V and J ends lost 5 bases and 3 bases respectively, with 16 bases between them. The DNA of the CDR3 is TGTGCCAGCTCATCCCTTCATAGGACTGAAGAGACCCAGTACTTC. Translation gives CASSSLHRTEETQYF.

Concerning this clonotype itself: A much larger clone is a single base away; this may be a read error. CDR3 amino acids: CVSTSTLGNTEAFF. The CDR3 DNA reads as TGCGTCAGCACCTCAACCCTGGGGAACACTGAAGCTTTCTTT. The chain couples TRBV5-1 to TRBJ1-1; no definite D call. The CDR3 has 14 residues. Germline V lookup: CDR1 SGHRS, CDR2 YFSETQ.

This clonotype was counted at least ten times. This rearrangement joins TRBV20-1 to TRBJ2-6; weak D call: TRBD2 (5 bases). Looked up from germline, CDR1 is DFQATT and CDR2 is SNEGSKA (reference sequence). The ends were cut back, 2 bases at V and 3 bases at J, with 20 bases in the middle. This CDR3 spans 18 amino acids. For the CDR3, the DNA is TGCAGTGCTAGACGCATAGGGCGGGTGTTAGGTGGGGCCAACGTCCTGACTTTC. It codes for CSARRIGRVLGGANVLTF.

This clonotype has a count of ten or more. The chain joins TRBV28 to TRBJ1-1; 9 bases match TRBD1. Trimming removed 11 bases from V and 1 base from J; junction bases left unmatched: 5. Germline V lookup: CDR1 MDHEN, CDR2 SYDVKM. This CDR3 spans 13 amino acids. The CDR3 DNA reads as TGTGCCGGCCGGGACAGGGCGAACACTGAAGCTTTCTTT. It specifies CAGRDRANTEAFF.

This clonotype has a count of ten or more. The V gene is TRBV7-6, the J gene TRBJ2-1, with 8 bases identical to TRBD2. CDR1 SGHVS and CDR2 FNYEAQ come from the germline V gene. The V gene end was trimmed by 4 bases and the J gene end by 2 bases; junction bases not matched to a gene: 4. The CDR3 sequence is 15 residues long. CDR3 protein: CASSYSGGAYNEQFF. The DNA of the CDR3 is TGTGCCAGCAGCTATTCGGGAGGGGCCTACAATGAGCAGTTCTTC.

This clonotype showed up just a few times. The V and J genes are TRBV29-1 and TRBJ2-3, with TRBD2 matching 9 bases. CDR1 is SQVTM and CDR2 is ANQGSEA in the germline V gene. The J segment lost 4 bases and the V segment lost 7 bases, leaving 9 bases of the junction unmatched. The CDR3 totals 14 residues. The CDR3 is CSGVSGSRADTQYF. The CDR3 DNA follows: TGCAGCGGTGTTAGCGGGAGTAGGGCAGATACGCAGTATTTT.

This clonotype came up many times. The genes are TRBV6-2 or TRBV6-3 and TRBJ2-3, with D unresolved. The CDR3 runs to 13 residues. V lost 5 bases and J lost 8, with 14 bases in between. Germline CDR1 and CDR2: MNHEY and SVGEGT. The CDR3 protein is CASSGQSFGTQYF. In nucleotides, the CDR3 is TGTGCCAGCAGTGGGCAGTCCTTTGGTACGCAGTATTTT.

This clonotype has ten or more counts. The chain employs TRBV27 and TRBJ2-3; perhaps TRBD2 as D (6 bases). Trimming took 5 bases from V and 2 from J, leaving 11 bases between them. The CDR3 runs 14 residues. CDR1 is MNHEY, CDR2 SMNVEV, per germline (reference sequence). The CDR3 region has the DNA TGTGCCAGCAGTCCAGCACTAGCCACAGATACGCAGTATTTT. Its translation is CASSPALATDTQYF.

The rearrangement uses TRBV15 and TRBJ2-1; possible D gene TRBD1, 5 bases. Germline V gene lookup returns CDR1 LNHNV and CDR2 YYDKDF (reference sequence). V was cut by 1 base and J by 7 bases, with 14 bases left in between. CDR3 length: 15 amino acids. The CDR3 region has the DNA TGTGCCACCAGCAGAGGACAGTCGGACGATAATGAGCAGTTCTTC. Translation: CATSRGQSDDNEQFF.